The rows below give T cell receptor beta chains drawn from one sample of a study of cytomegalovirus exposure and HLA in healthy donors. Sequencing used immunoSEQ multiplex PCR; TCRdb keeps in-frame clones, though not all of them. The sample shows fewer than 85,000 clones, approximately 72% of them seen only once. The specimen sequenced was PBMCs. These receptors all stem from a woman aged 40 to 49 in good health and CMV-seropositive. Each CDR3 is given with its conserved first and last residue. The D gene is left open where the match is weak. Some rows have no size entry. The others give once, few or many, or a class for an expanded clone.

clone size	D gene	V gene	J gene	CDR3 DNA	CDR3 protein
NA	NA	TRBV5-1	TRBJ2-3	TGCGCCAGCAGCTTGGTGGGGGGAGATACGCAGTATTTT	CASSLVGGDTQYF
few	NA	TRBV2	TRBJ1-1	TGTGCCAGCATTCCGGGCACAGGGATCACTGAAGCTTTCTTT	CASIPGTGITEAFF
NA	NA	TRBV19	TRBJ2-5	TGTGCCAGTAGACCGACAGGACTGTACCAAGAGACCCAGTACTTC	CASRPTGLYQETQYF
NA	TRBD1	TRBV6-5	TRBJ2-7	TGTGCCAGCAGCACGACAGGGTGGGGGCTCTACGAGCAGTACTTC	CASSTTGWGLYEQYF
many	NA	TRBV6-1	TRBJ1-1	TGTGCCAGCAGTGAGATCACTACCACTGAAGCTTTCTTT	CASSEITTTEAFF
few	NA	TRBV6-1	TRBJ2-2	TGTGCCAGCAGTGAAGTGGGACTCGAACCCCCCGGGGAGCTGTTTTTT	CASSEVGLEPPGELFF
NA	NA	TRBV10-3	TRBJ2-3	TGTGCCATCAGTGTAGGGGCAGGCACAGATACGCAGTATTTT	CAISVGAGTDTQYF
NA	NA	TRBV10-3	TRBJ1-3	TGTGCCATCAGTGAGATAGACTCTGGAAACACCATATATTTT	CAISEIDSGNTIYF
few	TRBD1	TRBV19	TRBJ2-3	TGTGCCAGTAGTCCGCGGACAGGGGACACAGATACGCAGTATTTT	CASSPRTGDTDTQYF
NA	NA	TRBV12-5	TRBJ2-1	TGTGCTAGTGGTCTGGGGGGGACAGATAACAATGAGCAGTTCTTC	CASGLGGTDNNEQFF
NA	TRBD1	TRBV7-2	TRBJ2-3	TGTGCCAGCAGACCACAGGGGGCGGTCACAGATACGCAGTATTTT	CASRPQGAVTDTQYF
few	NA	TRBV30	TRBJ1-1	TGTGCCTGGAGTGTACAATCGAACACTGAAGCTTTCTTT	CAWSVQSNTEAFF
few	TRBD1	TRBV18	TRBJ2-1	TGTGCCAGCTCACCGGGACAGTACAATGAGCAGTTCTTC	CASSPGQYNEQFF
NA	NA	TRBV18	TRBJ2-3	TGTGCCAGCTCACCGATTGGTCTGAGCCCCATTTTT	CASSPIGLSPIF
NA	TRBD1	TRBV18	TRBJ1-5	TGTGCCAGCTCACTTGCCGGGACAGGGGGCGGTCAGCCCCAGCATTTT	CASSLAGTGGGQPQHF
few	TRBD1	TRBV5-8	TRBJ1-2	TGTGCCAGCAGCTTAAAGGGGGCGGACCTCTATGGCTACACCTTC	CASSLKGADLYGYTF
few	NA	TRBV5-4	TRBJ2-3	TGTGCCAGCAGCTTGACCGGGAGCTCCACAGATACGCAGTATTTT	CASSLTGSSTDTQYF
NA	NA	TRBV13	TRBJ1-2	TGTGCCAGCAGCTCTTTACAGTCTGGAGGCTACACCTTC	CASSSLQSGGYTF
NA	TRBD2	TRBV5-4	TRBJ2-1	TGTGCCAGCAGCTTGGTGACTAGCGGAAAATACAATGAGCAGTTCTTC	CASSLVTSGKYNEQFF
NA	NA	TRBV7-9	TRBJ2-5	TGTGCCAGCAGCTGGGGGCAGGGGCACGAAGACCAGTACTTC	CASSWGQGHEDQYF
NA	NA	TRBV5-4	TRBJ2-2	TGTGCCAGCAGCTTTCCGGGGACCGGGGAGCTGTTTTTT	CASSFPGTGELFF
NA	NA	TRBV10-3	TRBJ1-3	TGTGCCATCACCGGGGTCCCTGGAAACACCATATATTTT	CAITGVPGNTIYF
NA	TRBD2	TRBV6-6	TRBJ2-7	TGTGCCAGCACCCCCGGGGGGTCCACCTACGAGCAGTACTTC	CASTPGGSTYEQYF
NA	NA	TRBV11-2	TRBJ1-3	TGTGCCAGCAGCCCTCTCGGGGTGGTAGACACCATATATTTT	CASSPLGVVDTIYF
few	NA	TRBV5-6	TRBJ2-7	TGTGCCAGCAGCTTAGACAACTACGAGCAGTACTTC	CASSLDNYEQYF
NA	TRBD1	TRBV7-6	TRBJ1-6	TGTGCCAGCAGCAACGGACAGGCCCCTAATTCACCCCTCCACTTT	CASSNGQAPNSPLHF
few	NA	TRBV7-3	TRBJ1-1	TGTGCCAGCAGACAGGGAATGAACACTGAAGCTTTCTTT	CASRQGMNTEAFF
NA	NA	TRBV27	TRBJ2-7	TGTGCCAGCAGTTTAGCGGCCTCCTACGAGCAGTACTTC	CASSLAASYEQYF
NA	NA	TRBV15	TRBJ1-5	TGTGCCACCAGCAGAGATTCGGGGTATAGCAATCAGCCCCAGCATTTT	CATSRDSGYSNQPQHF
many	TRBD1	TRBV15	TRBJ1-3	TGTGCCACCAGCCTTGGACAGGGGTCTGGAAACACCATATATTTT	CATSLGQGSGNTIYF
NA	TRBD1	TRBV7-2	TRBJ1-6	TGTGCCAGCAGCTTAAGACAGGGGGCGAATTCACCCCTCCACTTT	CASSLRQGANSPLHF
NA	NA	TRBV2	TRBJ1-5	TGTGCCAGCAGTGATGAGTATAGCAATCAGCCCCAGCATTTT	CASSDEYSNQPQHF
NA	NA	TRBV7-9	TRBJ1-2	TGTGCCAGCAGCATAAGACAGGCCCACGGCTACACCTTC	CASSIRQAHGYTF
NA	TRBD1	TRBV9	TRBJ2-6	TGTGCCAGCAGCCCCCGGACAGGGGGTGGATCTGGGGCCAACGTCCTGACTTTC	CASSPRTGGGSGANVLTF
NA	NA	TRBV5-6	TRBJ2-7	TGTGCCAGCAGCCCAGGGGGCGGGAGAGGCTACGAGCAGTACTTC	CASSPGGGRGYEQYF
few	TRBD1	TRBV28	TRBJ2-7	TGTGCCAGCAGTTTACCAACTACAGGGGTTACGGCCTACGAGCAGTACTTC	CASSLPTTGVTAYEQYF
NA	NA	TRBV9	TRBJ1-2	TGTGCCAGCAGCCCGCCGGGGGGCTATGGCTACACCTTC	CASSPPGGYGYTF
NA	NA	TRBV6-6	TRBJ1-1	TGTGCCAGCAGTCCAACAGCGGGAGGGACTTTCTTT	CASSPTAGGTFF
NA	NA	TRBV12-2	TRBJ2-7	TGTGCAAGTCGCTTCTACTCCTACGAGCAGTACTTC	CASRFYSYEQYF
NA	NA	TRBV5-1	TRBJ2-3	TGCGCCAGCAGCACCGGGACAACCACAGATACGCAGTATTTT	CASSTGTTTDTQYF
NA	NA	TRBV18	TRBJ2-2	TGTGCCAGCTCACCGCGGTCTCAGGGATCTACCTCGAGCACCGGGGAGCTGTTTTTT	CASSPRSQGSTSSTGELFF
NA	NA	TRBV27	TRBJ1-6	TGTGCCAGCAGTTTTAATGGCAGGCCGAATTCACCCCTCCACTTT	CASSFNGRPNSPLHF
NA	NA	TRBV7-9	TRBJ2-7	TGTGCCAGCAGCTTATTTGACAGCACCTACGAGCAGTACTTC	CASSLFDSTYEQYF
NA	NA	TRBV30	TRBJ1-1	TGTGCCTGTATTTTAGGGGGAGCTTTCTTT	CACILGGAFF
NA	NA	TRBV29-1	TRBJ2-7	TGCAGCGTTGAAGGTCCCGCCTACGAGCAGTACTTC	CSVEGPAYEQYF
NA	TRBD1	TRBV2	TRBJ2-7	TGTGCCAGTGACGGGGCCGGGACAGGGGGTTTCTACGAGCAGTACTTC	CASDGAGTGGFYEQYF
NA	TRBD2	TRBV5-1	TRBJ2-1	TGCGCCAGCAGCGCCACTAGCGGGGGGGCAAATGAGCAGTTCTTC	CASSATSGGANEQFF
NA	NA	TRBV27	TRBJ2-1	TGTGCCAGCAGTTCCCTTTCGACTAATGAGCAGTTCTTC	CASSSLSTNEQFF